This passage covers 13 T cell receptor beta chains from one sample sequenced in a study of OX40 agonist ivuxolimab in advanced cancers. TCRdb's copy holds only in-frame clones and misses some; the assay was immunoSEQ multiplex PCR. The data show about 68,000 clones, over 80% seen once. The sequencing used CD4+ or CD8+ T cells sorted from blood, collected in a trial of the OX40 agonist ivuxolimab. All receptors come from an adult with an advanced solid tumor such as melanoma, head and neck, liver or kidney cancer.

V and J are TRBV7-2 and TRBJ1-2; TRBD1 might be the D (5 bases). Germline CDR1 reads SGHTA; CDR2 reads FQGNSA. The CDR3 has 14 amino acids. V was cut by 1 base and J by 6 bases, with 12 bases left in between. This CDR3 reads CASSLGQGRHGYTF. The DNA of the CDR3 is TGTGCCAGCAGCTTAGGGCAGGGCCGGCATGGCTACACCTTC.

The sample holds a few counts of this clone. V gene TRBV11-2 combines with J gene TRBJ1-2, with D maybe TRBD1 (6 bases). The germline gives CDR1 SGHAT, CDR2 FQNNGV. Trimming cost V 3 bases and J 7 bases, with 6 bases left between them. The CDR3 spans 11 residues. The CDR3 nucleotides read TGTGCCAGCAGCTTCAGGGGTGGCTACACCTTC. It yields the protein CASSFRGGYTF.

CDR3 bases: TGTGCCAGTAGTCTACTAGCGGGTGGCGGGAATGAGCAGTTCTTC. It specifies CASSLLAGGGNEQFF. The rearrangement uses TRBV19 and TRBJ2-1; TRBD2 matches at 9 bases. Germline V gene sequence: CDR1 LNHDA, CDR2 SQIVND (reference sequence). The V and J ends lost 5 bases and 7 bases, in that order; junction bases with no gene match: 9. There are 15 residues in the CDR3.

This clone was observed a single time. The rearrangement joins TRBV18 to TRBJ2-3; maybe TRBD2 (5 bases). The V end lost 2 bases, the J end lost 0 bases, and 12 bases lay between the germline ends. Germline CDR1 and CDR2: KGHSH and LQKENI. This CDR3 has 16 residues. For the CDR3, the DNA is TGTGCCAGCTCACCATTGAGGACTCCTAGCACAGATACGCAGTATTTT. This codes for CASSPLRTPSTDTQYF.

This rearrangement joins TRBV6-5 to TRBJ2-7; D remains unclear. V gave up 4 bases and J gave up 0 bases, with 16 bases separating them. The CDR3 loop spans 16 amino acids. Germline CDR1 reads MNHEY; CDR2 reads SVGAGI. As DNA, the CDR3 is TGTGCCAGCAGTTCTTTGTGGCGCCCGAGCTCCTACGAGCAGTACTTC. It is translated as CASSSLWRPSSYEQYF.

The chain links TRBV11-2 to TRBJ1-2; D perhaps matches TRBD1 (6 bases). Deletions cut 1 base from V and 4 bases from J, with 16 bases between. The germline V gene has CDR1 SGHAT and CDR2 FQNNGV. The CDR3 runs 16 residues. CDR3 in amino acids: CASSLVGSGEVYGYTF. The CDR3 DNA reads as TGTGCCAGCAGCTTAGTAGGTTCAGGGGAAGTCTATGGCTACACCTTC.

The V gene is TRBV29-1, the J gene TRBJ1-1, with 9 positions matching TRBD1. Germline V gives CDR1 SQVTM, CDR2 ANQGSEA. This CDR3 has 15 residues. Losses at the gene ends were 6 bases for V and 0 bases for J; bases not matched to a gene: 8. CDR3 sequence reads: CSVMPGQGMNTEAFF. The DNA of the CDR3 is TGCAGCGTCATGCCCGGACAGGGGATGAACACTGAAGCTTTCTTT.

This clone was seen only a few times. The chain combines TRBV19 with TRBJ1-2; 7 nucleotides line up with TRBD1. Germline values: CDR1 LNHDA, CDR2 SQIVND (reference sequence). V lost 4 bases to trimming and J lost 1 base; unmatched junction nucleotides: 3. The CDR3 is 14 residues long. CDR3 nucleotides: TGTGCCAGTAGTAATCGACAGGGTAACTATGGCTACACCTTC. This codes for CASSNRQGNYGYTF.

The chain couples TRBV10-2 to TRBJ2-7; D not certain. The CDR3 runs 12 residues. Deletions cut 3 bases from V and 4 bases from J, with 7 bases between. Germline V gives CDR1 WSHSY, CDR2 SAAADI. This CDR3 is CASSDFSYEQYF. The CDR3 DNA reads TGCGCCAGCAGTGATTTTAGTTACGAGCAGTACTTC.

V is TRBV18 and J is TRBJ2-7, with TRBD2 matching 14 bases. Unmatched junction bases numbered 10, after V lost 6 bases and J lost 3 bases. Per the germline V gene, CDR1 is KGHSH and CDR2 is LQKENI. This CDR3 has 17 residues. This CDR3 is CASSLGLAGGPYYEQYF. In DNA, the CDR3 is TGTGCCAGCTCGCTAGGACTAGCGGGAGGACCTTACTACGAGCAGTACTTC.

This chain uses TRBV29-1 with TRBJ2-5; 9 bases line up with TRBD2. The CDR3 has 13 residues. With V trimmed by 8 bases and J by 5 bases, 9 bases remained unmatched. CDR1 is SQVTM, CDR2 ANQGSEA, per germline. Here the CDR3 DNA reads TGCAGCCTGGCGGGAGGGGGCGTCGAGACCCAGTACTTC. The encoded protein is CSLAGGGVETQYF.

The chain joins TRBV10-2 to TRBJ2-1; 12 bases agree with TRBD2. Trimming at V came to 5 bases and at J to 8 bases, leaving 7 bases not matched to a gene. Per the germline V gene, CDR1 is WSHSY and CDR2 is SAAADI. This CDR3 contains 15 residues. Written as DNA, the CDR3 is TGCGCCAGCAGTTCTGCGACTAGCGGGAGCTATGAGCAGTTCTTC. As protein: CASSSATSGSYEQFF.

This clone was counted between two and nine times. The chain carries TRBV9 and TRBJ1-5; possibly TRBD1 for D (5 bases). CDR1 and CDR2 from the germline V gene are SGDLS and YYNGEE. The CDR3 loop spans 15 amino acids. V lost 0 bases, J lost 6 bases, and 13 bases lay in between. The DNA for the CDR3 is TGTGCCAGCAGCGTAGGCCAGGGAAGGAGTCAGCCCCAGCATTTT. It encodes CASSVGQGRSQPQHF. Complete variable domain (other parts from reference TRBV9 and TRBJ1-5): DSGVTQTPKHLITATGQRVTLRCSPRSGDLSVYWYQQSLDQGLQFLIQYYNGEERAKGNILERFSAQQFPDLHSELNLSSLELGDSALYFCASSVGQGRSQPQHFGDGTRLSIL.